Below, 2 T cell receptor beta chains from the same sample are listed, as sequenced in a study of cytomegalovirus exposure and HLA in healthy donors. The primer mix had 60 Vbeta and 13 Jbeta primers. Assay: immunoSEQ multiplex PCR; the TCRdb copy retains only in-frame clones and omits some. This table holds about 44,000 clones. Sequencing input: PBMCs. These TCRs come from a male donor in good health and CMV-seronegative.

The chain uses TRBV18 and TRBJ1-2; 7 bases line up with TRBD1. There are 13 residues in the CDR3. V gave up 8 bases and J gave up 7 bases; unmatched junction bases: 10. The germline V gene encodes CDR1 KGHSH and CDR2 LQKENI. The CDR3 protein is CASTGDSQSGYTF. The CDR3 DNA reads as TGTGCCAGCACCGGGGACAGTCAAAGTGGCTACACCTTC.

The chain employs TRBV28 and TRBJ1-2; D gene ambiguous. This CDR3 has 15 residues. CDR1 is MDHEN, CDR2 SYDVKM, per germline. The germline V and J ends were trimmed by 7 bases and 2 bases, with 17 bases remaining between them. The CDR3 is CASMSQRRENYGYTF. Written as DNA, the CDR3 is TGTGCCAGCATGAGTCAAAGGAGGGAGAACTATGGCTACACCTTC.